Each of the 22 T cell receptor beta chains below was sequenced from the same sample in a study of cytomegalovirus exposure and HLA in healthy donors. A multiplex PCR was run with 60 Vbeta primers and 13 Jbeta primers. The assay was immunoSEQ multiplex PCR, and TCRdb's table has in-frame clones only and misses some. This sample has more than 65,000 clones; almost 85% occur once, and the top ten carry under 2%. Sequences were obtained from PBMCs. These receptor sequences come from a man aged 18 to 30 in good health and CMV-seronegative.

This CDR3 is CASSQDPTRRSYEQYF. Here the CDR3 DNA reads TGTGCCAGCAGCCAAGATCCCACACGCCGCTCCTACGAGCAGTACTTC. The chain links TRBV14 to TRBJ2-7; no clear D. V gave up 0 bases and J gave up 0 bases, with 12 bases separating them. Germline V gene data show CDR1 as SGHDN and CDR2 as FVKESK. This CDR3 is 16 amino acids long.

This sequence joins TRBV28 and TRBJ2-2; no clear D gene. Between the trimmed V and J ends, which lost 2 bases and 4 bases, there was a span of 8 bases. The CDR3 is 14 amino acids. Looked up from germline, CDR1 is MDHEN and CDR2 is SYDVKM. The CDR3 DNA reads TGTGCCAGCAGTTTAGTTCGCGGCACCGGGGAGCTGTTTTTT. The encoded protein is CASSLVRGTGELFF.

This chain connects TRBV28 to TRBJ1-6; no firm D call. The germline V and J ends were trimmed by 5 bases and 7 bases, with 6 bases remaining between them. The CDR3 runs 12 residues. Germline V gene lookup returns CDR1 MDHEN and CDR2 SYDVKM. CDR3 DNA: TGTGCCAGCAGTACGACAAATTCACCCCTCCACTTT. Translation: CASSTTNSPLHF.

This clone has just one count. The chain couples TRBV11-3 to TRBJ2-2; TRBD1 aligns across 11 bases. The CDR3 has 14 residues. J was trimmed by 4 bases and V by 5 bases; bases with no gene match: 0. The V gene's germline CDR1 is SGHNT and CDR2 YENEEA. CDR3 coding DNA: TGTGCCAGCAGCGGACAGGGGGCCACCGGGGAGCTGTTTTTT. Protein product: CASSGQGATGELFF.

The chain employs TRBV6-5 and TRBJ2-5; TRBD1 might be the D (6 bases). The closer fit of TRBJ2-7 to the DNA end suggests the J call may be wrong. Germline V gene data show CDR1 as MNHEY and CDR2 as SVGAGI. The CDR3 loop spans 15 amino acids. The CDR3 nucleotides are TGTGCCAGCAGCTTATTCGGGGACAAGCCCTACGAGCAGTACTTC. It specifies CASSLFGDKPYEQYF.

The genes are TRBV5-4 and TRBJ2-3, with D perhaps TRBD2 (5 bases). This CDR3 has 16 residues. Germline-derived CDR1 and CDR2 are SGHNT and YYREEE (reference sequence). V lost 2 bases, J lost 0 bases, and 13 bases lay in between. The CDR3 is CASSFVGKRSTDTQYF. CDR3 in DNA: TGTGCCAGCAGCTTCGTCGGCAAGCGGAGCACAGATACGCAGTATTTT.

This clone turned up a few times. The V and J genes are TRBV28 and TRBJ2-1; D gene unclear. Deletions cut 10 bases from V and 8 bases from J, with 18 bases between. CDR3 length: 13 residues. From germline, CDR1 is MDHEN and CDR2 SYDVKM. The CDR3 spells CATLPGSLYEQFF. The CDR3 DNA sequence: TGTGCCACCCTCCCAGGAAGTCTCTATGAGCAGTTCTTC.

The rearrangement joins TRBV18 to TRBJ2-7; TRBD2 aligns across 10 bases. The V and J ends lost 1 base and 1 base, in that order; junction bases with no gene match: 4. CDR3 length: 16 residues. In germline, CDR1 is KGHSH, CDR2 LQKENI. The CDR3 here is CASSPLSSGSSYEQYF. CDR3 coding DNA: TGTGCCAGCTCACCACTTTCTAGCGGGAGTTCCTACGAGCAGTACTTC.

CDR3 loop: CASSPRDRASEQYF. The CDR3 bases are TGCGCCAGCAGCCCCCGGGACAGGGCGTCCGAGCAGTACTTC. The rearrangement links TRBV4-3 to TRBJ2-7; 9 nucleotides agree with TRBD1. The germline CDR1 and CDR2 sequences are LGHNA and YSLEER. V shed 4 bases and J 6 bases; nucleotides not matched to a gene: 7. This CDR3 region has 14 residues.

This clone was seen just once. The chain combines TRBV28 with TRBJ1-4, with 8 bases matching TRBD1. Trimming cost V 1 base and J 8 bases; bases outside gene matches: 6. CDR3 length equals 15 residues. The germline V gene has CDR1 MDHEN and CDR2 SYDVKM. The CDR3 region is CASSLSPGQEEKLFF. As DNA, the CDR3 is TGTGCCAGCAGTTTATCTCCGGGACAGGAGGAAAAACTGTTTTTT. Filled out from reference TRBV28 and TRBJ1-4, the complete variable domain reads DVKVTQSSRYLVKRTGEKVFLECVQDMDHENMFWYRQDPGLGLRLIYFSYDVKMKEKGDIPEGYSVSREKKERFSLILESASTNQTSMYLCASSLSPGQEEKLFFGSGTQLSVL.

This chain connects TRBV11-2 to TRBJ1-2; D is uncertain. V lost 5 bases, J lost 8 bases, and 12 bases lay in between. The CDR3 contains 12 residues. Per germline, CDR1 SGHAT and CDR2 FQNNGV. The CDR3 is CASSNHLRGYTF. CDR3 in DNA: TGTGCCAGCAGCAACCACCTCCGGGGCTACACCTTC.

The chain combines TRBV5-1 with TRBJ1-6; TRBD1 aligns across 9 bases. Germline V CDR1 and CDR2: SGHRS, YFSETQ. The CDR3 is 15 amino acids. V lost 4 bases to trimming and J lost 4 bases; unmatched junction nucleotides: 3. The CDR3 here is CASSAGQGYNSPLHF. In DNA, the CDR3 is TGCGCCAGCAGCGCTGGACAGGGGTATAATTCACCCCTCCACTTT.

This clone was seen just once. The V call is TRBV9, the J call TRBJ2-1, with TRBD2 identical over 11 bases. Germline CDR1 is SGDLS and CDR2 is YYNGEE. This CDR3 comprises 13 residues. Trimming removed 3 bases from V and 11 bases from J; junction bases left unmatched: 4. In DNA form, the CDR3 reads TGTGCCAGCAGCGGGGGACTAGCGGTTAAGCAGTTCTTC. Translating it yields CASSGGLAVKQFF.

The gene calls are TRBV28 and TRBJ2-7, with 10 bases identical to TRBD2. V gave up 7 bases and J gave up 6 bases; unmatched junction bases: 12. Looked up from germline, CDR1 is MDHEN and CDR2 is SYDVKM. The CDR3 length is 15 residues. This chain's CDR3 is CASTPHSGLAAEQYF. In nucleotides, the CDR3 is TGTGCCAGCACCCCACATTCCGGACTAGCGGCCGAGCAGTACTTC.

The chain has TRBV5-1 and TRBJ2-1; 15 positions match TRBD2. Germline V lookup: CDR1 SGHRS, CDR2 YFSETQ. CDR3 length: 14 residues. The trim removed 2 bases at V and 10 bases at J, leaving 1 base unmatched. The CDR3 loop reads CASSFGLAGGEQFF. DNA of the CDR3: TGCGCCAGCAGCTTCGGACTAGCGGGGGGGGAGCAGTTCTTC.

This clone has a single count. The chain uses TRBV10-3 and TRBJ1-1; tentative D call: TRBD1 (5 bases). With 4 bases removed from V and 1 base from J, the gap between germline ends came to 19 bases. This CDR3 comprises 17 residues. Germline-derived CDR1 and CDR2 are ENHRY and SYGVKD. For the CDR3, the DNA is TGTGCCATCAGTGGCCGGGACTCTGGGTCCCCGAACACTGAAGCTTTCTTT. This gives the protein CAISGRDSGSPNTEAFF.

Comments on this clone: Other nucleotide sequences from this sample produce the same CDR3. The chain has TRBV7-3 and TRBJ1-1; D remains unclear. CDR3 length equals 13 residues. Germline-derived CDR1 and CDR2 are SGHTA and FQGTGA. V was clipped by 2 bases and J by 1 base, with 5 bases between them. The CDR3: CASSLGQNTEAFF. CDR3 sequence (DNA): TGTGCCAGCAGCTTAGGCCAGAACACTGAAGCTTTCTTT.

The chain recombines TRBV11-2 with TRBJ2-7, with 7 positions matching TRBD1. The V segment lost 4 bases and the J segment 3 bases; nucleotides outside the gene matches: 9. The CDR3 contains 15 residues. Germline lookup yields CDR1 SGHAT and CDR2 FQNNGV. In DNA form, the CDR3 reads TGTGCCAGCAGCTCTTTGACAGGGCTGAACTACGAGCAGTACTTC. Protein product: CASSSLTGLNYEQYF.

The chain couples TRBV28 to TRBJ2-3, with D unclear. The germline V gene has CDR1 MDHEN and CDR2 SYDVKM. V dropped 2 bases and J dropped 5 bases, with 2 bases sitting between them. The CDR3 extends over 11 amino acids. The DNA of the CDR3 is TGTGCCAGCAGTTTACGAGATACGCAGTATTTT. This translates into CASSLRDTQYF.

This sequence joins TRBV28 and TRBJ2-1, with D uncertain. The CDR3 runs to 12 residues. Per germline, CDR1 MDHEN and CDR2 SYDVKM. Trimming pared 3 bases from V and 8 bases from J, leaving 8 bases between. In DNA form, the CDR3 reads TGTGCCAGCAGTTTGGTAGAACATGAGCAGTTCTTC. Its translation: CASSLVEHEQFF.

The V and J genes are TRBV15 and TRBJ1-4; 8 bases match TRBD1. The CDR3 covers 16 residues. Germline V gives CDR1 LNHNV, CDR2 YYDKDF (reference sequence). Unmatched junction bases numbered 11, after V lost 1 base and J lost 10 bases. The CDR3 DNA reads TGTGCCACCAGCAGAGTATCAGGACAGGGATATGGAAAACTGTTTTTT. Residues: CATSRVSGQGYGKLFF. Together with reference TRBV15 and TRBJ1-4, the CDR3 gives the full variable domain: DAMVIQNPRYQVTQFGKPVTLSCSQTLNHNVMYWYQQKSSQAPKLLFHYYDKDFNNEADTPDNFQSRRPNTSFCFLDIRSPGLGDTAMYLCATSRVSGQGYGKLFFGSGTQLSVL.

The rearrangement links TRBV6-5 to TRBJ1-1, with D possibly matching TRBD1 (5 bases). Germline CDR1 reads MNHEY; CDR2 reads SVGAGI. The V end lost 2 bases, the J end lost 10 bases, and 11 bases lay between the germline ends. The CDR3 runs to 12 residues. CDR3 protein: CASSYAGRLAFF. The CDR3 DNA reads as TGTGCCAGCAGTTACGCGGGGCGCCTAGCTTTCTTT.